A selection of T cell receptor beta chains follows, all from one sample in a study of PD-L1 blockade in urothelial cancer. Some clones are missing from TCRdb's copy, which holds only in-frame ones; the method was immunoSEQ multiplex PCR. The data show tens of thousands of clones, 81% seen once. Sequences were derived from PBMCs, sampled around atezolizumab (anti-PD-L1) treatment. These receptors all come from a man between 65 and 85 years old with urothelial cancer. The CDR3 runs from the conserved cysteine through the conserved F or W. The order of the fields is CDR3 protein, CDR3 length, J gene, V gene.

CASSYGTGDANYGYTF 16 TRBJ1-2 TRBV6-5
CASSLVLGQPSTDTQYF 17 TRBJ2-3 TRBV7-8
CASNQGSGEQYF 12 TRBJ2-7 TRBV6-5
CASREGQGYSPLHF 14 TRBJ1-6 TRBV27
CASSFRDRDVETQYF 15 TRBJ2-5 TRBV5-1
CATSKPEAGDPDTQYF 16 TRBJ2-3 TRBV15
CASSASGTGDYEQYF 15 TRBJ2-7 TRBV9
CATSRWEGENFDEQYF 16 TRBJ2-7 TRBV15
CASSPDQGSYNEQFF 15 TRBJ2-1 TRBV6-4
CASSRSGGEVEQYF 14 TRBJ2-7 TRBV2
CASRIYGGDRHYEQYF 16 TRBJ2-7 TRBV11-2
CAISSSGDSTDTQYF 15 TRBJ2-3 TRBV10-3
CASSLPGVRTGELFF 15 TRBJ2-2 TRBV5-8
CASANRNYGYTF 12 TRBJ1-2 TRBV10-1
CASSVEGYEQYF 12 TRBJ2-7 TRBV6-1
CASSQGAGGTLDEQFF 16 TRBJ2-1 TRBV4-2
CASSPTGGTDEQYF 14 TRBJ2-7 TRBV7-9
CASSLVARYEQYF 13 TRBJ2-7 TRBV7-2
CASSYGTGGISNQPQHF 17 TRBJ1-5 TRBV5-4
CASSEELDSDYEQYF 15 TRBJ2-7 TRBV6-1
CASSQDRQEYQPQHF 15 TRBJ1-5 TRBV4-2
CASSPLMADSGNTIYF 16 TRBJ1-3 TRBV18
CASGRSGSHNEQFF 14 TRBJ2-1 TRBV27
CASSFPGTSDEQFF 14 TRBJ2-1 TRBV2
CASSLDPGLGTEAFF 15 TRBJ1-1 TRBV7-2
CASSNLRGGEAFF 13 TRBJ1-1 TRBV28
CASSVGTVLYEQYF 14 TRBJ2-7 TRBV6-1
CASSPGAGVYQPQHF 15 TRBJ1-5 TRBV18
CASTGTDNTGELFF 14 TRBJ2-2 TRBV10-3
CASSVDRISSGNTIYF 16 TRBJ1-3 TRBV5-1
CASNAGALQETQYF 14 TRBJ2-5 TRBV2
CASSLGPDSNTEAFF 15 TRBJ1-1 TRBV5-1
CASSKSIPGGTDTQYF 16 TRBJ2-3 TRBV7-9
CASSFPEGEQYF 12 TRBJ2-7 TRBV6-1
CASSGIGGYGYTF 13 TRBJ1-2 TRBV9
CASSPREQGYTF 12 TRBJ1-2 TRBV18
CASSSGQLNPDTQYF 15 TRBJ2-3 TRBV19
CASSFPQGGINEQFF 15 TRBJ2-1 TRBV11-2
CASSIAQGAKRNQPQHF 17 TRBJ1-5 TRBV19
CASSRPGQGAYEQYF 15 TRBJ2-7 TRBV27
CASSAGTEAFF 11 TRBJ1-1 TRBV9
CASSERAGGGRNYGYTF 17 TRBJ1-2 TRBV6-1
CASSRDRDSPLHF 13 TRBJ1-6 TRBV11-3
CASSLGQHLSTDTQYF 16 TRBJ2-3 TRBV11-3
CASSLDGRLTQYF 13 TRBJ2-3 TRBV11-2